Listed below are T cell receptor beta chains from one sample, sequenced in a study of blood T cell repertoires in COVID-19. Method: immunoSEQ multiplex PCR; TCRdb's copy keeps in-frame clones and lacks some. The table records roughly 190,000 clones, roughly 88% of them present only once. Sequenced: peripheral blood. The source is a woman aged 40 to 55 who had recovered from COVID-19. CDR3s include the opening cysteine and the closing phenylalanine or tryptophan. Each record gives: D gene, V gene, clone size, J gene, CDR3 DNA, CDR3 protein. The D gene is left open where the match is weak. Rows may omit the clone size; those that give it use once, few, many or a size class.

TRBD2	TRBV5-4	once	TRBJ2-3	TGTGCCAGCAGCTTCGGGTTTGCGCCTAGCGGGAGCACAGATACGCAGTATTTT	CASSFGFAPSGSTDTQYF
.	TRBV6-4	.	TRBJ1-2	TGTGCCAGCACCCCCGGGTGGACAGCTGATATTAACTATGGCTACACCTTC	CASTPGWTADINYGYTF
.	TRBV28	.	TRBJ1-2	TGTGCCAGCAGTTTAGTGCAGGGTTCCAGCTACACCTTC	CASSLVQGSSYTF
TRBD2	TRBV27	few	TRBJ2-5	TGTGCCAGCAGTTGGGGGACTGGGAGGGGAGAGACCCAGTACTTC	CASSWGTGRGETQYF
.	TRBV5-1	once	TRBJ1-2	TGCGCCAGCAGCTTGGGCGACAGGACCTATGGCTACACCTTC	CASSLGDRTYGYTF
TRBD1	TRBV30	.	TRBJ1-2	TGTGCCTGGACCTTATCAGGGGGCTTTGGCTACACCTTC	CAWTLSGGFGYTF
TRBD1	TRBV28	.	TRBJ2-2	TGTGCCAGCAGTCCGTCCGGGACAGGGTTCACCGGGGAGCTGTTTTTT	CASSPSGTGFTGELFF
TRBD1	TRBV19	once	TRBJ1-1	TGTGCCAGTAGTATAAGGGGGGGACAGGGATTTATAACTGAAGCTTTCTTT	CASSIRGGQGFITEAFF
TRBD1	TRBV5-1	.	TRBJ2-3	TGCGCCAGCAGCCGGGACAGCCGGTTGGATCGGTATTTT	CASSRDSRLDRYF
TRBD1	TRBV28	.	TRBJ1-2	TGTGCCAGCAGTTTCCAAACCCTGGGACAGGGCAATGGCTACACCTTC	CASSFQTLGQGNGYTF
.	TRBV6-5	.	TRBJ1-3	TGTGCCAGCAGTCCACAAATCTCTGGAAACACCATATATTTT	CASSPQISGNTIYF
TRBD1	TRBV12-5	.	TRBJ1-5	TGTGCTAGTGGTTTGGTAACCTATCGGACAGGGGGCCTTAATCAGCCCCAGCATTTT	CASGLVTYRTGGLNQPQHF
TRBD1	TRBV6-5	.	TRBJ1-1	TGTGCCAGCAGTTACCGGGGACAGCAAGCTTTCTTT	CASSYRGQQAFF
.	TRBV10-1	.	TRBJ2-7	TGCGCCAGCCTAGGGGCGCAGACCTACGAGCAGTACTTC	CASLGAQTYEQYF
.	TRBV14	few	TRBJ1-1	TGTGCCAGCAGCCAAGTAGTGAACACTGAAGCTTTCTTT	CASSQVVNTEAFF
.	TRBV7-9	few	TRBJ1-1	TGTGCCAGCAGCTCTACAGGGCCCACTGAAGCTTTCTTT	CASSSTGPTEAFF
.	TRBV7-2	.	TRBJ2-2	TGTGCCAGCAGCTACCCATACCATTCGGTTTCTTTAGGGGAGCTGTTTTTT	CASSYPYHSVSLGELFF
.	TRBV5-5	.	TRBJ2-3	TGTGCCAGCAGCTTGGCCAAAGGAGGTGATACGCAGTATTTT	CASSLAKGGDTQYF
TRBD2	TRBV4-2	.	TRBJ2-7	TGTGCCAGCAGCCAAGAGCCCAGCGGGAGCTTCAACGAGCAGTACTTC	CASSQEPSGSFNEQYF
TRBD2	TRBV5-1	.	TRBJ2-5	TGCGCCAGCAGGTCGGGACTAGCGGGAGAACACGAGACCCAGTACTTC	CASRSGLAGEHETQYF
TRBD1	TRBV5-8	.	TRBJ1-6	TGTGCCAGCAGCTTGACCCGGGACAGGACTAATTCACCCCTCCACTTT	CASSLTRDRTNSPLHF
TRBD2	TRBV28	.	TRBJ2-1	TGTGCCAGCAGTTTAGTGGCTAGCGGGGGATACAATGAGCAGTTCTTC	CASSLVASGGYNEQFF
TRBD2	TRBV28	.	TRBJ2-1	TGTGCCAGCAGCCCCCTCCTAGCGGGAGGACCCTACAATGAGCAGTTCTTC	CASSPLLAGGPYNEQFF
.	TRBV28	.	TRBJ2-1	TGTGCCAGCAGTTTAGCGCAGAGGTACGGGGATGAGCAGTTCTTC	CASSLAQRYGDEQFF
.	TRBV30	.	TRBJ2-4	TGTGCCTGGAGTGTAGTTGAGGGTTCCATTCAGTACTTC	CAWSVVEGSIQYF
.	TRBV14	.	TRBJ1-6	TGTGCCAGCAGCCCTGGACACCTAAGGCCAAGGTCACCCCTCCACTTT	CASSPGHLRPRSPLHF
TRBD1	TRBV28	.	TRBJ1-1	TGTGCCAGCCGAACAGGGGGCGGGAATGGGAACACTGAAGCTTTCTTT	CASRTGGGNGNTEAFF
.	TRBV11-3	.	TRBJ2-1	TGTGCCAGCAGCTTAAAGCATAGCTCCTACAATGAGCAGTTCTTC	CASSLKHSSYNEQFF
TRBD1	TRBV25-1	.	TRBJ1-6	TGTGCCAGCAGACCGACAGGGGCCCCAAATTCACCCCTCCACTTT	CASRPTGAPNSPLHF
TRBD1	TRBV9	.	TRBJ1-2	TGTGCCAGCAGCGCGCAGGGGGCGGTAAATGGCTACACCTTC	CASSAQGAVNGYTF
.	TRBV28	.	TRBJ1-1	TGTGCCAGCTTAATAAAGAACACTGAAGCTTTCTTT	CASLIKNTEAFF
.	TRBV7-3	once	TRBJ2-3	TGTGCCAGCAGCTTAACCTACCCGTCTAGCGGCACAGATACGCAGTATTTT	CASSLTYPSSGTDTQYF
TRBD2	TRBV7-8	few	TRBJ2-3	TGTGCCAGCAGCTTGAAGGCTAGCGGGCTACTTGGTAGCACAGATACGCAGTATTTT	CASSLKASGLLGSTDTQYF
.	TRBV10-3	.	TRBJ2-7	TGTGCCATCAGTGTGTCCAGGGATGGGGAGCAGTACTTC	CAISVSRDGEQYF
.	TRBV28	many	TRBJ1-5	TGTGCCAGCAGAACGGACAGACTTAGCAATCAGCCCCAGCATTTT	CASRTDRLSNQPQHF
TRBD1	TRBV3-1/TRBV3-2	.	TRBJ1-2	TGTGCCAGCAGCCAAGATGGGACAGTCGGACCCTACACCTTC	CASSQDGTVGPYTF
TRBD2	TRBV27	.	TRBJ2-7	TGTGCCAGCAGTTTATCCGGACTAGCGGGGATTTCTCTCGAGCAGTACTTC	CASSLSGLAGISLEQYF
.	TRBV5-6	once	TRBJ2-1	TGTGCCAGCAGCTTGGGGCAGTACAATGAGCAGTTCTTC	CASSLGQYNEQFF
TRBD2	TRBV27	.	TRBJ2-7	TGTGCCAGCAGTCTCCGACTAGCGGGAGTCTACGAGCAGTACTTC	CASSLRLAGVYEQYF
.	TRBV21-1	.	TRBJ2-3	TGTGCCAGCAGCAAAGATTTGGGACAGGGGGCCTTGCAGTATTTT	CASSKDLGQGALQYF
TRBD1	TRBV9	.	TRBJ2-7	TGTGCCAGCAGCGTAGAGGCGACAGGGACCTACGAGCAGTACTTC	CASSVEATGTYEQYF
.	TRBV3-1/TRBV3-2	many	TRBJ2-2	TGTGCCAGCAGCCAGGGTTTCTCGCAGGGCGGCACCGGGGAGCTGTTTTTT	CASSQGFSQGGTGELFF
.	TRBV3-1/TRBV3-2	.	TRBJ2-7	TGTGCCAGCAGCCAAGAGGTAGGGGCGCGAGAGCAGTACTTC	CASSQEVGAREQYF
TRBD2	TRBV5-6	.	TRBJ2-3	TGTGCCAGCAGCACGATCCAGCGGGAGTGGGGCACAGATACGCAGTATTTT	CASSTIQREWGTDTQYF
.	TRBV16	.	TRBJ1-5	TGTGCCAGCAGCCAGTCTGACAGTATTCTCAGTCAGCCCCAGCATTTT	CASSQSDSILSQPQHF
.	TRBV3-1/TRBV3-2	.	TRBJ2-2	TGTGCCAGCAGCCAAGGTGGACAGCCGGACACCGGGGAGCTGTTTTTT	CASSQGGQPDTGELFF
TRBD1	TRBV6-4	few	TRBJ1-2	TGTGCCAGCAGTGAGGAGTTGGGACAGGGGAATGGCTACACCTTC	CASSEELGQGNGYTF
.	TRBV5-4	.	TRBJ2-3	TGTGCCAGCACCATGAGGGGCACAGATACGCAGTATTTT	CASTMRGTDTQYF
TRBD2	TRBV10-3	.	TRBJ2-7	TGTGCCATCAGTGGGACTAGCGGGAGCGAGCAGTACTTC	CAISGTSGSEQYF
TRBD1	TRBV25-1	once	TRBJ2-1	TGTGCCAGCAGCGGATTTGAGGGACAGGGGTGGAATGAGCAGTTCTTC	CASSGFEGQGWNEQFF
.	TRBV11-2	.	TRBJ2-1	TGTGCCAGCAGCTTAGTCCCAGGTAGAGAGTTCTTC	CASSLVPGREFF
.	TRBV28	.	TRBJ1-2	TGTGCCAGCAGTTTAATTTCGGGGATTTTTAGGCAAGGCTATGGCTACACCTTC	CASSLISGIFRQGYGYTF